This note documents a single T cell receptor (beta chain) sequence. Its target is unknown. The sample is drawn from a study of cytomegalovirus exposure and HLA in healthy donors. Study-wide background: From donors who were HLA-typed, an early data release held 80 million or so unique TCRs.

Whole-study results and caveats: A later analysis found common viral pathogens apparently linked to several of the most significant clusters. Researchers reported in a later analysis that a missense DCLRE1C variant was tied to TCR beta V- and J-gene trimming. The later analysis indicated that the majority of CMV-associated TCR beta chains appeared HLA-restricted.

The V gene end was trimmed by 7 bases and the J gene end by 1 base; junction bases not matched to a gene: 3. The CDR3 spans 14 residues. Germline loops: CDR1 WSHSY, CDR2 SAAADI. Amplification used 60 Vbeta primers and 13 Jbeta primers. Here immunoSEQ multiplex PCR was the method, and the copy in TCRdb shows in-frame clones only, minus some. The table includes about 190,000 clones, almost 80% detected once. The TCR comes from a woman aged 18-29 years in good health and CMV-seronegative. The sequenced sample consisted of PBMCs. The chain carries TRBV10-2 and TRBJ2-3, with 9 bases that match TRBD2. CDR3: CASKIAGGTDTQYF. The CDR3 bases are TGCGCCAGCAAAATAGCGGGAGGCACAGATACGCAGTATTTT.